The T cell receptor (beta chain) under discussion was sequenced for a study of blood T cell repertoires in COVID-19. Study background: Acute and convalescent COVID-19 specimens originated in the United States, Italy and Spain. Nucleic acid was either cDNA or gDNA, and it came from T cells, B-cell-depleted T cells, or PBMCs.

V was cut by 7 bases and J by 0 bases, with 10 bases left in between. The V gene's germline CDR1 is MDHEN and CDR2 SYDVKM. The CDR3 contains 14 residues. Study processing details: Estimation of nucleated cell counts relied on the amplification of reference gene primers. The method was immunoSEQ multiplex PCR; TCRdb's version includes in-frame clones alone and lacks a portion of them. The DNA gave D and trimming, while V, J and clone size come from that table. The sample consists of approximately 77,000 clones, around 88% of them appearing once. This chain uses TRBV28 with TRBJ1-5; the D is unclear. This TCR derives from a woman over 75 with acute or convalescent COVID-19. The sample was peripheral blood. CDR3 sequence: CASNSGYSNQPQHF. The CDR3 nucleotides read TGTGCCAGCAATAGCGGGTATAGCAATCAGCCCCAGCATTTT.